The clone carrying this TCR delta chain has only a few counts. At one end, the junction sequence differs from germline, possibly due to a read error. These data come from a study of gamma-delta T cells after stem cell transplantation. TCRdb re-called the RT-PCR reads using CATT. In the table there are some 4,500 delta-chain clones, 16% of which are singletons. The TCR sequence derives from a human donor. It is not recorded whose cells these are; they may come from a transplant donor. Sequencing input: gamma-delta T cells.

For the CDR3, the DNA is TGTGCCTGTGACACCTTCCCTGGGGGAAGCTCCTTGGACACCCGACAGATGTTTTTC. Residues: CACDTFPGGSSLDTRQMFF. The chain employs TRDV2 and TRDJ3; 8 positions match TRDD3. This CDR3 comprises 19 residues. Germline V gene data show CDR1 as GEAIGNYY and CDR2 as EKD.